Listed here are 26 T cell receptor beta chains from one sample, sequenced in a study of shared clonotypes between healthy human individuals. The repertoire was sequenced with immunoSEQ multiplex PCR; TCRdb's copy has only in-frame clones and lacks some. The sample carries fewer than 3 million clones, just under 95% recorded once. The sequenced sample was naive CD4+ T cells from PBMCs. Stated subset: CD45RA+ positively selected. These receptors all stem from a young man in good health. Some clones in this sample may be carry-over from other donors' samples.

The rearrangement joins TRBV27 to TRBJ1-2; D unclear. The ends were cut back, 3 bases at V and 14 bases at J, with 16 bases in the middle. The CDR3 consists of 12 residues. Germline CDR1 is MNHEY and CDR2 is SMNVEV (reference sequence). This CDR3 is CASSLRRGLLTF. CDR3 bases: TGTGCCAGCAGTTTGAGACGGGGTCTTCTGACCTTC.

This clone was detected only a few times. Other DNA sequences of this sample code for an identical CDR3. The V gene is TRBV28, the J gene TRBJ2-7, with D possibly TRBD1 on 5 matching bases. The V and J ends lost 2 bases and 3 bases respectively, with 5 bases between them. CDR3 length: 12 residues. The germline gives CDR1 MDHEN, CDR2 SYDVKM. The CDR3 is CASSLQGYEQYF. The CDR3 DNA sequence: TGTGCCAGCAGTTTACAGGGCTACGAGCAGTACTTC.

The chain joins TRBV7-9 to TRBJ2-3; D possibly corresponds to TRBD2 (6 bases). Trimming removed 5 bases at V and 0 bases at J, with 12 bases between. Germline lookup yields CDR1 SEHNR and CDR2 FQNEAQ (reference sequence). The CDR3 runs 15 residues. This CDR3 is CASSEGLSSTDTQYF. DNA for the CDR3: TGTGCCAGCAGCGAGGGACTTTCTAGCACAGATACGCAGTATTTT.

This chain connects TRBV18 to TRBJ1-2; no definite D call. The V gene's germline CDR1 is KGHSH and CDR2 LQKENI. CDR3 length: 12 amino acids. V shed 3 bases and J shed 5 bases, with 7 bases lying between them. CDR3 bases: TGTGCCAGCTCACCCTATGAATATGGCTACACCTTC. Amino acid sequence: CASSPYEYGYTF.

This clone was seen a single time. V gene TRBV29-1 combines with J gene TRBJ2-1, with D maybe TRBD1 (6 bases). The CDR3 loop spans 13 amino acids. The V end was cut by 6 bases, the J end by 2 bases, with 11 bases between. From germline, CDR1 is SQVTM and CDR2 ANQGSEA. CDR3 protein: CSVNRDPYNEQFF. The CDR3 coding sequence is TGCAGCGTAAACAGGGATCCCTACAATGAGCAGTTCTTC.

This clone was detected only once. This chain connects TRBV9 to TRBJ2-7; 9 nucleotides agree with TRBD1. The germline CDR1 and CDR2 sequences are SGDLS and YYNGEE. This CDR3 region has 16 residues. V was pared by 0 bases and J by 2 bases, with 6 bases of the junction left unmatched. CDR3 bases: TGTGCCAGCAGCGTAGGGGCCGGGACAGGGCCCTACGAGCAGTACTTC. This sequence encodes CASSVGAGTGPYEQYF.

The chain combines TRBV7-9 with TRBJ2-7, with D tentatively TRBD1 (6 bases). Germline loops: CDR1 SEHNR, CDR2 FQNEAQ (reference sequence). Trimming removed 4 bases from V and 3 bases from J, with 16 bases in between. This CDR3 has 15 residues. In nucleotides, the CDR3 is TGTGCCAGCAGCTCCGACAGGTGGGTGGGCTACGAGCAGTACTTC. Its protein is CASSSDRWVGYEQYF.

The gene calls are TRBV28 and TRBJ2-1; 8 nucleotides agree with TRBD1. The CDR3 totals 16 residues. Germline trimming cut 6 bases from V and 0 bases from J; bases unmatched to any gene: 7. The germline gives CDR1 MDHEN, CDR2 SYDVKM. Written as DNA, the CDR3 is TGTGCCAGCAGGGCAGGGGGCGGCAGCTCCTACAATGAGCAGTTCTTC. Protein product: CASRAGGGSSYNEQFF.

The J gene is TRBJ2-2, the V gene TRBV5-1, with 9 bases lining up with TRBD1. J lost 4 bases, V lost 9 bases, and 7 bases had no gene match. The CDR3 extends over 14 amino acids. Germline CDR1 is SGHRS and CDR2 is YFSETQ. The CDR3 region has the DNA TGCGCCACAAGGACAGGGGTGAGCACCGGGGAGCTGTTTTTT. Translated: CATRTGVSTGELFF. The entire variable domain, with the rest obtained from reference TRBV5-1 and TRBJ2-2, is as follows: KAGVTQTPRYLIKTRGQQVTLSCSPISGHRSVSWYQQTPGQGLQFLFEYFSETQRNKGNFPGRFSGRQFSNSRSEMNVSTLELGDSALYLCATRTGVSTGELFFGEGSRLTVL.

The chain links TRBV5-4 to TRBJ2-3; D not resolved. The CDR3 covers 16 residues. The V gene lost 5 bases and the J gene lost 0 bases, with 16 bases spanning the gap. Germline loops: CDR1 SGHNT, CDR2 YYREEE (reference sequence). The CDR3 DNA is TGTGCCAGCAGTTTAAGGTCCATGCTTAGCACAGATACGCAGTATTTT. Its protein product is CASSLRSMLSTDTQYF.

The V call is TRBV20-1, the J call TRBJ2-1; D possibly matches TRBD1 or TRBD2 (5 bases each). CDR1 is DFQATT and CDR2 is SNEGSKA in the germline V gene (reference sequence). This CDR3 is 11 amino acids long. Trimming took 4 bases from V and 10 from J, leaving 11 bases between them. In nucleotides, the CDR3 is TGCAGTGCTAAGTCCGAGGGGGAGCAGTTCTTC. Amino acids: CSAKSEGEQFF.

The chain links TRBV27 to TRBJ2-5; no clear D gene. The CDR3 extends over 15 amino acids. Per the germline V gene, CDR1 is MNHEY and CDR2 is SMNVEV (reference sequence). Trimming took off 2 bases at V and 1 base at J, with 11 bases between the two ends. The chain's CDR3 is CASSLRLGSQETQYF. As DNA, the CDR3 is TGTGCCAGCAGTTTAAGGCTAGGAAGCCAAGAGACCCAGTACTTC.

The V gene is TRBV7-9, the J gene TRBJ2-1; a weak D match, TRBD2 (7 bases). Trimming removed 5 bases from V and 4 bases from J, with 24 bases in between. The CDR3 runs to 18 residues. The germline gives CDR1 SEHNR, CDR2 FQNEAQ (reference sequence). CDR3 nucleotide sequence: TGTGCCAGCAGCCGCTCTAGGGGGGGGCCCGTAGGGTACAATGAGCAGTTCTTC. It is translated as CASSRSRGGPVGYNEQFF.

A remark on this clone: Other DNA sequences of this sample code for an identical CDR3. The V and J genes are TRBV7-9 and TRBJ1-1, with D unresolved. V gave up 5 bases and J gave up 3 bases, with 10 bases separating them. This CDR3 is 13 amino acids long. The V gene's germline CDR1 is SEHNR and CDR2 FQNEAQ (reference sequence). The CDR3 spells CASSADTYTEAFF. Written as DNA, the CDR3 is TGTGCCAGCAGCGCCGACACCTACACTGAAGCTTTCTTT.

Notes on this clone: Other DNA sequences of this sample code for an identical CDR3. The V gene is TRBV6-5, the J gene TRBJ2-7; a weak D match, TRBD2 (6 bases). The V gene lost 0 bases and the J gene lost 1 base, with 7 bases spanning the gap. Germline V lookup: CDR1 MNHEY, CDR2 SVGAGI. CDR3 length equals 14 residues. The CDR3 sequence is CASSYSGGSYEQYF. Written as DNA, the CDR3 is TGTGCCAGCAGTTACTCTGGGGGGTCCTACGAGCAGTACTTC.

This chain links TRBV5-1 with TRBJ2-1; possibly TRBD2 for D (6 bases). Per germline, CDR1 SGHRS and CDR2 YFSETQ. The V end was cut by 7 bases, the J end by 2 bases, with 13 bases between. This CDR3 is 14 amino acids long. DNA of the CDR3: TGCGCCAGCTATACTAGCCCCCCCTACAATGAGCAGTTCTTC. Protein product: CASYTSPPYNEQFF.

The chain recombines TRBV18 with TRBJ2-5, with 7 bases aligning to TRBD1. V shed 4 bases, J shed 5 bases, and the junction held 4 bases outside the gene matches. CDR3 length: 13 amino acids. Germline-derived CDR1 and CDR2 are KGHSH and LQKENI. This CDR3 reads CASSRDSLETQYF. DNA of the CDR3: TGTGCCAGCTCACGGGACAGCCTTGAGACCCAGTACTTC.

V gene TRBV5-1 combines with J gene TRBJ1-4; tentative D call: TRBD1 (6 bases). This CDR3 spans 15 amino acids. Germline V gene sequence: CDR1 SGHRS, CDR2 YFSETQ. V lost 7 bases to trimming and J lost 7 bases, with 20 bases between them. The CDR3 sequence: CASGLTGSLGEKLFF. CDR3 nucleotides: TGCGCCAGCGGTCTCACAGGGTCGTTGGGTGAAAAACTGTTTTTT.

The CDR3 region has the DNA TGTGCCAGCAGCCCAGACCCGGGTGGAACTGAAGCTTTCTTT. This sequence encodes CASSPDPGGTEAFF. This chain joins TRBV7-9 and TRBJ1-1, with unresolved D. This CDR3 is built from 14 residues. Between the trimmed V and J ends, which lost 5 bases and 5 bases, there was a span of 15 bases. CDR1 is SEHNR, CDR2 FQNEAQ, per germline (reference sequence).

The chain couples TRBV12-5 to TRBJ2-2, with 10 bases that match TRBD1. V lost 2 bases and J lost 4; bases outside the gene matches: 10. CDR1 and CDR2 (germline): LGHNT, FRNRAP. The CDR3 has 18 amino acids. The CDR3 loop is CASGLQIGDRGFTGELFF. The CDR3 DNA reads TGTGCTAGTGGTTTGCAAATCGGGGACAGGGGTTTCACCGGGGAGCTGTTTTTT.

On this clone itself: This CDR3 is also generated by other DNA sequences in the sample. The chain is built from TRBV28 and TRBJ2-7; D may match TRBD1 or TRBD2 (5 bases each). Germline V gives CDR1 MDHEN, CDR2 SYDVKM. V lost 6 bases, J lost 5 bases, and 14 bases lay in between. This CDR3 contains 13 residues. The CDR3 spells CASSPPGRDEQYF. As DNA, the CDR3 is TGTGCCAGCAGCCCGCCGGGGCGGGACGAGCAGTACTTC.

J is TRBJ2-7 and V is TRBV7-2; 9 bases agree with TRBD2. V lost 0 bases, J lost 0 bases, and 3 bases stayed unmatched. The V gene's germline CDR1 is SGHTA and CDR2 FQGNSA. The CDR3 has 16 amino acids. CDR3 in amino acids: CASSLASGSSSYEQYF. The DNA for the CDR3 is TGTGCCAGCAGCTTAGCTAGCGGGAGTAGCTCCTACGAGCAGTACTTC. The full variable domain, with the rest looked up from reference TRBV7-2 and TRBJ2-7, is GAGVSQSPSNKVTEKGKDVELRCDPISGHTALYWYRQSLGQGLEFLIYFQGNSAPDKSGLPSDRFSAERTGGSVSTLTIQRTQQEDSAVYLCASSLASGSSSYEQYFGPGTRLTVT.

The J gene is TRBJ2-3, the V gene TRBV29-1; no reliable D call. The germline V gene encodes CDR1 SQVTM and CDR2 ANQGSEA. V lost 7 bases, J lost 6 bases, and 20 bases lay in between. The CDR3 covers 14 residues. CDR3 sequence reads: CSATDGLEGDTQYF. The CDR3 DNA sequence: TGCAGCGCTACGGACGGCCTCGAAGGGGATACGCAGTATTTT.

This clone has only a few counts. The genes are TRBV11-2 and TRBJ2-7; D is unresolved. V was clipped by 1 base and J by 2 bases, with 12 bases between them. The germline V gene encodes CDR1 SGHAT and CDR2 FQNNGV. The CDR3 runs to 15 residues. The CDR3 DNA reads as TGTGCCAGCAGCTTAGCCCCAGCGACTCCCTACGAGCAGTACTTC. This codes for CASSLAPATPYEQYF.

The CDR3, as DNA: TGTGCCAGCAGTGAGGGAGGGGACCCCACCGGGGAGCTGTTTTTT. Protein: CASSEGGDPTGELFF. The V call is TRBV25-1, the J call TRBJ2-2, with 7 bases fitting TRBD2. CDR3 length: 15 amino acids. The ends lost 3 bases at V and 4 bases at J; junction bases unmatched: 5. Germline V CDR1 and CDR2: MGHDK, SYGVNS.

This chain joins TRBV6-5 and TRBJ1-4; D unclear. This CDR3 comprises 15 residues. V was shortened by 2 bases and J by 5 bases, with 12 bases between the two germline ends. Germline V gives CDR1 MNHEY, CDR2 SVGAGI. CDR3 loop: CASSYTALGNEKLFF. The CDR3, as DNA: TGTGCCAGCAGTTACACCGCCCTGGGCAATGAAAAACTGTTTTTT.